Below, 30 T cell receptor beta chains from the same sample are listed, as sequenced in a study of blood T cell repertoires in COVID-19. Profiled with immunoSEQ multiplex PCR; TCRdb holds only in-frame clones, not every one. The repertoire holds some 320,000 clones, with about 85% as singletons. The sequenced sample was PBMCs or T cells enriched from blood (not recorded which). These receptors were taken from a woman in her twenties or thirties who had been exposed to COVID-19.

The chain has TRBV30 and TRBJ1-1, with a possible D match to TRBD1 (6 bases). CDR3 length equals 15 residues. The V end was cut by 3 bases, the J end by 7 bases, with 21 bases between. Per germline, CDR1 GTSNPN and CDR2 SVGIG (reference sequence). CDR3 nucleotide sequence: TGTGCCTGGAGCAACCAAAGGACAGCCCCACATGAAGCTTTCTTT. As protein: CAWSNQRTAPHEAFF.

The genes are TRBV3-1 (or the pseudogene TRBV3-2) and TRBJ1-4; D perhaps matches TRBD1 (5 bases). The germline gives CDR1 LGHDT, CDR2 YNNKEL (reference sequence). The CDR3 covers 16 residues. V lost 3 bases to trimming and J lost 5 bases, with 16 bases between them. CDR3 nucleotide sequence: TGTGCCAGCAGCCAGTGGGCAGGGATGGAGAATGAAAAACTGTTTTTT. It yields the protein CASSQWAGMENEKLFF.

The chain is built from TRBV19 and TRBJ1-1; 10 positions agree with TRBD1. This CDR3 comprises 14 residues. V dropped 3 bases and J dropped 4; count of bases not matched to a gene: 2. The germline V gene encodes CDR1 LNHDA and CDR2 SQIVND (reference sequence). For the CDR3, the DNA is TGTGCCAGTAGTATCGGGGACAGGGGCACTGAAGCTTTCTTT. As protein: CASSIGDRGTEAFF.

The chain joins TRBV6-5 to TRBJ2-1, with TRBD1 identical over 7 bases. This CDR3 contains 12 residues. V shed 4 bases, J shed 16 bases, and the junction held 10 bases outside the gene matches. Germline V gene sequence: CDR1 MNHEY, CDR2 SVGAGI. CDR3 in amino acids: CASSSSGTAAFF. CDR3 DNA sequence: TGTGCCAGCAGTTCATCCGGGACAGCCGCATTCTTC.

The CDR3 is CASTKTGLRSGANVLTF. DNA of the CDR3: TGTGCCAGCACCAAAACCGGACTCCGCTCTGGGGCCAACGTCCTGACTTTC. The chain carries TRBV7-9 and TRBJ2-6, with D possibly being TRBD2 (5 bases). This CDR3 is 17 amino acids long. V was pared by 7 bases and J by 0 bases, with 16 bases between. Germline CDR1 is SEHNR and CDR2 is FQNEAQ (reference sequence). The entire variable domain, with the rest obtained from reference TRBV7-9 and TRBJ2-6, is as follows: DTGVSQNPRHKITKRGQNVTFRCDPISEHNRLYWYRQTLGQGPEFLTYFQNEAQLEKSRLLSDRFSAERPKGSFSTLEIQRTEQGDSAMYLCASTKTGLRSGANVLTFGAGSRLTVL.

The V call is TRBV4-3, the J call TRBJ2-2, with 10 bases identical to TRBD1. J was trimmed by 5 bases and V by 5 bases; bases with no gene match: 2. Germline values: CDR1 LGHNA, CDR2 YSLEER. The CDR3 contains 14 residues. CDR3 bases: TGCGCCAGCAGCGCGGACAGGGGGACCGGGGAGCTGTTTTTT. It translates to CASSADRGTGELFF.

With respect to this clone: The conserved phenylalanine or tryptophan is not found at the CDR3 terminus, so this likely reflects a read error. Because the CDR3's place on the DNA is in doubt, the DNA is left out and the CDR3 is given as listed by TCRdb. The CDR3 spells CASSQAPGVEVL. The chain employs TRBV4-1 and TRBJ2-3; TRBD2 reflects the table's D call only, with no check against the DNA. The CDR3 is made up of 12 amino acids, end residues included. Germline V lookup: CDR1 MGHRA, CDR2 YSYEKL.

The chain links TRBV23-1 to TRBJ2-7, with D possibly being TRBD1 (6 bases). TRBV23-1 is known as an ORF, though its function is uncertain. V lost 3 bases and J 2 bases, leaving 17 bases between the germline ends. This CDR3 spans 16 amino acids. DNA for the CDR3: TGCGCCAGCAGTCAGCCCACCGGGACAAAAACCTACGAGCAGTACTTC. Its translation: CASSQPTGTKTYEQYF.

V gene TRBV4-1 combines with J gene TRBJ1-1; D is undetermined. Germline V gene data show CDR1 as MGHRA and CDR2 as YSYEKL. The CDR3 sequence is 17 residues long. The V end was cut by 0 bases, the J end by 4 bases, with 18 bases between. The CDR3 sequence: CASSQDFRPGGLTEAFF. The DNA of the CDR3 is TGCGCCAGCAGCCAAGATTTTCGTCCGGGAGGGCTCACTGAAGCTTTCTTT.

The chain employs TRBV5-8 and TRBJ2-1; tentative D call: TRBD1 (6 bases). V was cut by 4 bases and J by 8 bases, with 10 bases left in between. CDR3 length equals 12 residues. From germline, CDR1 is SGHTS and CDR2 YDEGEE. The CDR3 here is CASSIRQDEQFF. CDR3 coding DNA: TGTGCCAGCAGCATAAGACAGGATGAGCAGTTCTTC.

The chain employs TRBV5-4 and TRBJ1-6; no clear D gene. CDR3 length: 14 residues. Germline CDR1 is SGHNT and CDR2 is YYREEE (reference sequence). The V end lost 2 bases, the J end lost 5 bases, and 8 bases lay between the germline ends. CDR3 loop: CASSLRGNNSPLHF. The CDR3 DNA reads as TGTGCCAGCAGCTTACGAGGGAATAATTCACCCCTCCACTTT. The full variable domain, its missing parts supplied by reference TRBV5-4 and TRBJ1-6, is ETGVTQSPTHLIKTRGQQVTLRCSSQSGHNTVSWYQQALGQGPQFIFQYYREEENGRGNFPPRFSGLQFPNYSSELNVNALELDDSALYLCASSLRGNNSPLHFGNGTRLTVT.

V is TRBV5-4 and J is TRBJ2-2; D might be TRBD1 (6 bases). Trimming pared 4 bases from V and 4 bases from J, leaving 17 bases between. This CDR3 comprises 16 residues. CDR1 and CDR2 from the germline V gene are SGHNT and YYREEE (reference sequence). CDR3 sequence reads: CASSPTGTSRTGELFF. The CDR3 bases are TGTGCCAGCAGCCCCACCGGGACATCCCGCACCGGGGAGCTGTTTTTT.

In nucleotides, the CDR3 is TGTGCCAGCAGCCAAGCAGCAGACAGCTCCTATAATTCACCCCTCCACTTT. This translates into CASSQAADSSYNSPLHF. V and J are TRBV3-1 (or the pseudogene TRBV3-2) and TRBJ1-6; maybe TRBD1 (5 bases). From germline, CDR1 is LGHDT and CDR2 YNNKEL (reference sequence). CDR3 length: 17 amino acids. V was clipped by 1 base and J by 0 bases, with 10 bases between them.

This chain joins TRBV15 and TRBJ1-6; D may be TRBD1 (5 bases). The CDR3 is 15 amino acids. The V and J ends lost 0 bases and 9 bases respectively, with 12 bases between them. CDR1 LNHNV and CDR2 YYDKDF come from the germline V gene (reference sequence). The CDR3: CATSRDRRESSPLHF. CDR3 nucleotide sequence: TGTGCCACCAGCAGAGATCGCAGGGAAAGTTCACCCCTCCACTTT.

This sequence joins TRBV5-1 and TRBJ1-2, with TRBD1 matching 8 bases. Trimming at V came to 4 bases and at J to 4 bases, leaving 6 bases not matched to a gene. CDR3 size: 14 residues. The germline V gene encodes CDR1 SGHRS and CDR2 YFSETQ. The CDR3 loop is CASSARQGTYGYTF. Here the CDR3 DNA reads TGCGCCAGCAGCGCCCGACAGGGGACCTATGGCTACACCTTC.

CDR3 nucleotides: TGTGCCAGCAGTGAACCCGGACAGGGGGTGTACGAGCAGTACTTC. This encodes CASSEPGQGVYEQYF. The V and J genes are TRBV6-1 and TRBJ2-7, with TRBD1 matching over 10 bases. The CDR3 runs 15 residues. V dropped 2 bases and J dropped 4; count of bases not matched to a gene: 5. The germline V gene has CDR1 MNHNS and CDR2 SASEGT.

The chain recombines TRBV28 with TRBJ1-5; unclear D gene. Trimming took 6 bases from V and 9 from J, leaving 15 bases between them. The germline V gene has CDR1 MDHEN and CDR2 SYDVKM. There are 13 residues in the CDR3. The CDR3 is CASSLGYSGPQHF. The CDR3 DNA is TGTGCCAGCAGCTTAGGATACTCGGGGCCCCAGCATTTT.

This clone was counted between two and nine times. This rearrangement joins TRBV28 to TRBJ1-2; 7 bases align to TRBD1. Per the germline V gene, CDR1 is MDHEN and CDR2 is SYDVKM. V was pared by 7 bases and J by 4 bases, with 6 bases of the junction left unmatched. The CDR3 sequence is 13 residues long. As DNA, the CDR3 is TGTGCCAGCATTCTACAGGGGTCCTATGGCTACACCTTC. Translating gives CASILQGSYGYTF.

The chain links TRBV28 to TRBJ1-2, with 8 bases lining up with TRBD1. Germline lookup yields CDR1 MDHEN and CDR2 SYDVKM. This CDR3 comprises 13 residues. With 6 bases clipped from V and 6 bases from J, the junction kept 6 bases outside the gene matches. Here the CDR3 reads CASRSTGEHGYTF. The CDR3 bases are TGTGCCAGCAGATCGACAGGGGAACATGGCTACACCTTC.

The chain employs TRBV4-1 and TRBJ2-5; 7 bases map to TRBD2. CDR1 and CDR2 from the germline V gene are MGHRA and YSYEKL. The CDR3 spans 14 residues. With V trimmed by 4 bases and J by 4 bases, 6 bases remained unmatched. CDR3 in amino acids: CASSPGGRGETQYF. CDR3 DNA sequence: TGCGCCAGCAGCCCTGGGGGGAGGGGAGAGACCCAGTACTTC.

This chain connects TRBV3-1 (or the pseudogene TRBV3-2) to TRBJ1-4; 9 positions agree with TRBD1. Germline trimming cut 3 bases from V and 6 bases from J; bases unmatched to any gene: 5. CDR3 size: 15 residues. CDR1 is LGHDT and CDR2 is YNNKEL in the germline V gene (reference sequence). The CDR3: CASSHTTGGDEKLFF. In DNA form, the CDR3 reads TGTGCCAGCAGCCATACCACAGGGGGCGATGAAAAACTGTTTTTT.

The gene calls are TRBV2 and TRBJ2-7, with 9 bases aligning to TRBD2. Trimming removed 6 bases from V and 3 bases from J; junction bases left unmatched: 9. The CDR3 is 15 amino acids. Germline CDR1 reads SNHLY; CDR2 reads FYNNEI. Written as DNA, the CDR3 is TGTGCCAGCAGGGCGATGACTAGCGGATACTACGAGCAGTACTTC. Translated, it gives CASRAMTSGYYEQYF.

This CDR3 reads CASNAGARNSPLHF. The CDR3 DNA reads as TGTGCCAGCAATGCGGGGGCGCGGAATTCACCCCTCCACTTT. The chain uses TRBV3-1 (or the pseudogene TRBV3-2) and TRBJ1-6; TRBD1 might be the D (6 bases). Germline CDR1 LGHDT, CDR2 YNNKEL (reference sequence). CDR3 length: 14 residues. With 7 bases removed from V and 7 bases from J, the gap between germline ends came to 14 bases.

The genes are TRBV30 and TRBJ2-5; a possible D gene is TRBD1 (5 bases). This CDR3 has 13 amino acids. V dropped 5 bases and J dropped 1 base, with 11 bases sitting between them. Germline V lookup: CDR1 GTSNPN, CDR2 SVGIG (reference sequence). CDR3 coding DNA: TGTGCCTGGGGAGCAGGGATCCAAGAGACCCAGTACTTC. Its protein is CAWGAGIQETQYF.

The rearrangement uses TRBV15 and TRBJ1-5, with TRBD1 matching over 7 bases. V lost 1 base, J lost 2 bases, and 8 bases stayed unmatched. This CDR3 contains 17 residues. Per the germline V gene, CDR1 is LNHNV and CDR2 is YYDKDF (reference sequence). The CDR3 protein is CATSRGTGGSGNQPQHF. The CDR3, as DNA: TGTGCCACCAGCAGAGGGACAGGTGGGTCCGGCAATCAGCCCCAGCATTTT.

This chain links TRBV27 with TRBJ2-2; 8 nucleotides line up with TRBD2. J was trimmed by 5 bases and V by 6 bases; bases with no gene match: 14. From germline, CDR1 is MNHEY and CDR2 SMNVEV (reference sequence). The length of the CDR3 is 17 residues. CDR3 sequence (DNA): TGTGCCAGCAGCCCCGGGCTCCAAGCGGGGGTGACCGGGGAGCTGTTTTTT. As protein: CASSPGLQAGVTGELFF.

DNA for the CDR3: TGTGCCAGCGGGGAGCGGGAGACCCAGTACTTC. Translated: CASGERETQYF. This rearrangement joins TRBV2 to TRBJ2-5; a possible D gene is TRBD2 (5 bases). Germline V gene data show CDR1 as SNHLY and CDR2 as FYNNEI. There are 11 residues in the CDR3. Trimming stripped 8 bases from V and 5 bases from J, with 9 bases between.

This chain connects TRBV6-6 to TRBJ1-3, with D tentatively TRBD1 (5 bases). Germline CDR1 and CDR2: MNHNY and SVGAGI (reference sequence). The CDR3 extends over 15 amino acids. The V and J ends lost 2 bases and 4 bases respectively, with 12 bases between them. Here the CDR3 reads CASSYDRALGNTIYF. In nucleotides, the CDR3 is TGTGCCAGCAGTTACGACAGAGCTCTGGGAAACACCATATATTTT.

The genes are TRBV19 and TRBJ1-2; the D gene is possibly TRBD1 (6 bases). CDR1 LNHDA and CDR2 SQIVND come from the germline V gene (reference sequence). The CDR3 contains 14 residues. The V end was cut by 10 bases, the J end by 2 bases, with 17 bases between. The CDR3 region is CAIGQSNMNYGYTF. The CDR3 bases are TGTGCCATTGGACAGTCGAATATGAACTATGGCTACACCTTC. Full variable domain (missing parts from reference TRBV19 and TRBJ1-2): DGGITQSPKYLFRKEGQNVTLSCEQNLNHDAMYWYRQDPGQGLRLIYYSQIVNDFQKGDIAEGYSVSREKKESFPLTVTSAQKNPTAFYLCAIGQSNMNYGYTFGSGTRLTVV.

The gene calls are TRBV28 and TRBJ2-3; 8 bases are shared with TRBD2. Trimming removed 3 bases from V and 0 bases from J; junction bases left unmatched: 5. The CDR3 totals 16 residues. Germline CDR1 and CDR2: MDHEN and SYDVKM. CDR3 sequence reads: CASSLKRESSTDTQYF. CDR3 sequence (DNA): TGTGCCAGCAGTTTGAAGCGGGAGTCTAGCACAGATACGCAGTATTTT.